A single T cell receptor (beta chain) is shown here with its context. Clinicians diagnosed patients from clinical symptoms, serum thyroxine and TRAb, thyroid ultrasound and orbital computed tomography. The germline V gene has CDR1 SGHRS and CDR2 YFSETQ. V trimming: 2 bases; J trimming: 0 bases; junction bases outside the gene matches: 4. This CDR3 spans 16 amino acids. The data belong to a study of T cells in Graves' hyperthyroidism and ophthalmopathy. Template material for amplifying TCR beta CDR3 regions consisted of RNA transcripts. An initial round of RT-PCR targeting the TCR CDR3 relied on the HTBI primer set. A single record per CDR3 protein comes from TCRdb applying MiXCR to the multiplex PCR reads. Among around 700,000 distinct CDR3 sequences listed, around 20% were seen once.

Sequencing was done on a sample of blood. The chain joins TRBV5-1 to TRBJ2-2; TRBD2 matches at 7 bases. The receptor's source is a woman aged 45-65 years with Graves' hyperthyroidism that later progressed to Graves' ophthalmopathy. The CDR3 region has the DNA TGCGCCAGCAGCTTAGAACGGGGGGCGAACACCGGGGAGCTGTTTTTT. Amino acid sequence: CASSLERGANTGELFF.